This T cell receptor (beta chain) came from a study of cytomegalovirus exposure and HLA in healthy donors. The V end was cut by 0 bases, the J end by 4 bases, with 9 bases between. Germline lookup yields CDR1 LNHDA and CDR2 SQIVND (reference sequence). The length of the CDR3 is 14 residues. Of note for this clone: Its antigen is currently unknown.

Use of 60 Vbeta and 13 Jbeta primers characterized the PCR. Profiling relied on immunoSEQ multiplex PCR, and the TCRdb table lists in-frame clones only, not all of them. The sample carries approximately 93,000 clones, approximately 80% recorded once. Study results and caveats: Previous analysis showed most TCR beta V segments were productive about 90% or about 30% of the time. Most CMV-associated TCR beta chains appeared HLA-restricted in a later analysis. Within the data, a cluster of highly shared sequence variants was likely a sequencing artifact. CMV antigen specificity was confirmed in vitro for a few CMV-associated chains.

The clonotype originates from a man aged 45-65 years in good health and CMV-seronegative. What was sequenced was PBMCs. This rearrangement joins TRBV19 to TRBJ2-5, with D possibly matching TRBD2 (6 bases). The chain's CDR3 is CASSIEGAGETQYF. CDR3 DNA: TGTGCCAGTAGTATAGAGGGAGCGGGAGAGACCCAGTACTTC. Filled out from reference TRBV19 and TRBJ2-5, the complete variable domain reads DGGITQSPKYLFRKEGQNVTLSCEQNLNHDAMYWYRQDPGQGLRLIYYSQIVNDFQKGDIAEGYSVSREKKESFPLTVTSAQKNPTAFYLCASSIEGAGETQYFGPGTRLLVL.